This T cell receptor beta chain derives from a study of CD8 T cell repertoires and HIV-1 epitope variants. The repertoire was sequenced with immunoSEQ multiplex PCR; TCRdb's copy has only in-frame clones and lacks some. The sample lists some 4,500 clones, about 66% occurring once. About this clone: Its cognate antigen is unknown.

Sequenced: cultured CD8+ T cells derived from PBMCs. The TCR comes from a male donor with HIV.

DNA for the CDR3: TGCAGCGTTGAAGGCCTTTTTGCGGGGAGCTTTATCTACAATGAGCAGTTCTTC. Translation: CSVEGLFAGSFIYNEQFF. This rearrangement joins TRBV29-1 to TRBJ2-1; weak D call: TRBD2 (6 bases). Deletions cut 1 base from V and 3 bases from J, with 22 bases between. The V gene's germline CDR1 is SQVTM and CDR2 ANQGSEA. The CDR3 is 18 amino acids.